Sequencing of this T cell receptor beta chain was carried out in a study of CD8+ T cells in alopecia areata. The CDR3 is made up of 13 amino acids. Deletions cut 3 bases from V and 5 bases from J, with 8 bases between. The germline gives CDR1 MNHEY, CDR2 SMNVEV (reference sequence). The treatment was: oral pan-JAK inhibitor, 5-10 mg twice daily. Following RNA extraction, reverse transcription yielded cDNA that acted as the sequencing template. This table comes from immunoSEQ multiplex PCR, and its TCRdb copy is limited to in-frame clones, with some not included. In the table there are about 200,000 clones, about 60% of which are singletons.

This TCR was sampled from a human donor with alopecia areata. This material consisted of CD4+ T cells sorted from blood, taken at week 4, from a patient treated with tofacitinib. This chain joins TRBV27 and TRBJ2-4; D unclear. The CDR3 region has the DNA TGTGCCAGCAGTTTTCACAGCGAAAACATTCAGTACTTC. Translated: CASSFHSENIQYF.